These 8 T cell receptor beta chains were all obtained from the same sample, sequenced in a study of blood T cell repertoires in COVID-19. Libraries were prepared by immunoSEQ multiplex PCR; TCRdb keeps only in-frame clonotypes and omits some of them. The sample consists of roughly 180,000 clones, approximately 85% of them appearing once. The sample consisted of PBMCs or T cells enriched from blood (not recorded which). The source is a woman in her twenties or thirties who had recovered from COVID-19.

The rearrangement joins TRBV6-5 to TRBJ2-3; D ambiguous. V dropped 3 bases and J dropped 2 bases, with 6 bases sitting between them. The CDR3 spans 13 residues. Per the germline V gene, CDR1 is MNHEY and CDR2 is SVGAGI. The CDR3 spells CASSYTSTDTQYF. The CDR3, as DNA: TGTGCCAGCAGTTATACATCCACAGATACGCAGTATTTT.

The CDR3 region is CASSQPTAGGRETQYF. The CDR3 DNA reads TGCGCCAGCAGCCAACCGACGGCGGGAGGGAGAGAGACCCAGTACTTC. The V and J genes are TRBV4-1 and TRBJ2-5; 9 bases agree with TRBD2. The V gene end was trimmed by 2 bases and the J gene end by 4 bases; junction bases not matched to a gene: 8. Germline CDR1 reads MGHRA; CDR2 reads YSYEKL. There are 16 residues in the CDR3.

This clone has just a few counts. The V and J genes are TRBV6-5 and TRBJ2-5, with no clear D. CDR1 is MNHEY, CDR2 SVGAGI, per germline. V was cut by 7 bases and J by 4 bases, with 7 bases left in between. This CDR3 is 11 amino acids long. The CDR3 protein is CASTLLETQYF. In nucleotides, the CDR3 is TGTGCCAGCACCCTCCTAGAGACCCAGTACTTC.

The chain carries TRBV12-3 or TRBV12-4 and TRBJ1-2; TRBD1 aligns across 7 bases. CDR3 length equals 13 residues. V gave up 3 bases and J gave up 6 bases; unmatched junction bases: 4. This CDR3 is CASSLTGPHGYTF. As DNA, the CDR3 is TGTGCCAGCAGTTTGACAGGGCCACATGGCTACACCTTC.

This rearrangement joins TRBV10-3 to TRBJ2-2, with 8 bases identical to TRBD1. The CDR3 has 15 residues. Germline values: CDR1 ENHRY, CDR2 SYGVKD. The ends lost 0 bases at V and 12 bases at J; junction bases unmatched: 9. The CDR3 nucleotides read TGTGCCATCAGTGAGTCGGCAGGGGGCGCAAGGAAGCTGTTTTTT. Translation: CAISESAGGARKLFF.

The rearrangement uses TRBV10-3 and TRBJ2-1; the match to TRBD2 covers 10 bases. The germline V gene encodes CDR1 ENHRY and CDR2 SYGVKD. The CDR3 runs to 17 residues. After removal of 2 bases from V and 7 bases from J, the junction contained 11 bases not matched to a gene. In DNA form, the CDR3 reads TGTGCCATCAGTGAGCCCCCACTAGCGGGAAGAGATAATGAGCAGTTCTTC. Protein: CAISEPPLAGRDNEQFF.

The rearrangement joins TRBV28 to TRBJ2-5; maybe TRBD1 (6 bases). Germline values: CDR1 MDHEN, CDR2 SYDVKM. The CDR3 contains 15 residues. V was trimmed by 4 bases and J by 5 bases, leaving 17 bases between them. The CDR3 loop is CASSSAEQGWETQYF. The DNA of the CDR3 is TGTGCCAGCAGTTCCGCGGAACAGGGATGGGAGACCCAGTACTTC. Filled out from reference TRBV28 and TRBJ2-5, the complete variable domain reads DVKVTQSSRYLVKRTGEKVFLECVQDMDHENMFWYRQDPGLGLRLIYFSYDVKMKEKGDIPEGYSVSREKKERFSLILESASTNQTSMYLCASSSAEQGWETQYFGPGTRLLVL.

The chain employs TRBV5-1 and TRBJ1-2, with a tentative D call TRBD1 (6 bases). V was shortened by 4 bases and J by 4 bases, with 11 bases between the two germline ends. This CDR3 spans 13 amino acids. Germline CDR1 and CDR2: SGHRS and YFSETQ. CDR3 region: CASSVDSFYGYTF. The CDR3 DNA follows: TGCGCCAGCAGCGTGGACAGCTTCTATGGCTACACCTTC.